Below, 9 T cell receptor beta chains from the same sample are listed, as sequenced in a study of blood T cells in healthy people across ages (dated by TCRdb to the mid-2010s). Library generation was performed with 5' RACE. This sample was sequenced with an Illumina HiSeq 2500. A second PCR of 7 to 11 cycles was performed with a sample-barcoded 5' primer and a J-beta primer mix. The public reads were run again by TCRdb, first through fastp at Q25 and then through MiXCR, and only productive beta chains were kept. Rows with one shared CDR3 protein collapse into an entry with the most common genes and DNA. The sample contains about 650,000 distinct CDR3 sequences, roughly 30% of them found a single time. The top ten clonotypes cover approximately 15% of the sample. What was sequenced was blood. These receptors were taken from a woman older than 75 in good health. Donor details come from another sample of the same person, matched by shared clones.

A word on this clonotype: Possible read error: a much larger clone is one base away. CDR3 residues: CASSQPSSYNEQFF. DNA for the CDR3: TGTGCCAGCAGTCAACCGAGCTCCTACAATGAGCAGTTCTTC. The V gene is TRBV27, the J gene TRBJ2-1, with D uncertain. The germline CDR1 and CDR2 sequences are MNHEY and SMNVEV (reference sequence). The CDR3 totals 14 residues. Trimming pared 5 bases from V and 0 bases from J, leaving 8 bases between.

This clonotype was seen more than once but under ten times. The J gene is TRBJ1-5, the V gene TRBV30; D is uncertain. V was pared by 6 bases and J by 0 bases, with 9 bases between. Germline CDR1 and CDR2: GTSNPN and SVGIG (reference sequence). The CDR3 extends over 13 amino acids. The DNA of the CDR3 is TGTGCCTGTAACCGGGATAGCAATCAGCCCCAGCATTTT. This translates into CACNRDSNQPQHF.

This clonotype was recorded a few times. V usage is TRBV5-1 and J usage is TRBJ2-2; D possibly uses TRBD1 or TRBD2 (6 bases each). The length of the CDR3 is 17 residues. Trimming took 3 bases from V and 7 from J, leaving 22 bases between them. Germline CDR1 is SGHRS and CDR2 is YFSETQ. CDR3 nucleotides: TGCGCCAGCAGCTGGATGGGGGGCGCGGCTTTAGGCGGGGAGCTGTTTTTT. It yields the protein CASSWMGGAALGGELFF.

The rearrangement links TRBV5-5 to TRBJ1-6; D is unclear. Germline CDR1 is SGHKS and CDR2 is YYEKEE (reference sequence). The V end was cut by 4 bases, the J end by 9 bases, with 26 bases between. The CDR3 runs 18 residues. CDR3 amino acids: CASSPTAFLTQESSPLHF. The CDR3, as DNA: TGTGCCAGCAGCCCTACCGCTTTCTTGACTCAGGAGAGTTCACCCCTCCACTTT.

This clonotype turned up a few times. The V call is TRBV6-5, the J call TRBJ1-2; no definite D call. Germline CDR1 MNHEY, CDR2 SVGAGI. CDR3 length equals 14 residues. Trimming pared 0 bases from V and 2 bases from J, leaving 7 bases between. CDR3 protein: CASSYSTRNYGYTF. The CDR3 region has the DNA TGTGCCAGCAGTTACTCGACCCGGAACTATGGCTACACCTTC.

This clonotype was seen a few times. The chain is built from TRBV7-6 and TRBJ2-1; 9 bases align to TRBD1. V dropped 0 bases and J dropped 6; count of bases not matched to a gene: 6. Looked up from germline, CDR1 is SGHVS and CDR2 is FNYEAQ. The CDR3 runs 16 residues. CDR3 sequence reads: CASSLAPGQGTNEQFF. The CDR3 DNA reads TGTGCCAGCAGCTTAGCTCCGGGACAGGGAACCAATGAGCAGTTCTTC.

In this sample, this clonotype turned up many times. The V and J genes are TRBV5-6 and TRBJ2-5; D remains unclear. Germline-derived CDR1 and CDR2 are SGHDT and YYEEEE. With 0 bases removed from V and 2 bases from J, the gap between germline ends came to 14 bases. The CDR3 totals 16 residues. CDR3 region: CASSLAQKGRQETQYF. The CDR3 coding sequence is TGTGCCAGCAGCTTGGCCCAAAAAGGCAGACAAGAGACCCAGTACTTC. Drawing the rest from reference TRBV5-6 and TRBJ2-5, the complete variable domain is DAGVTQSPTHLIKTRGQQVTLRCSPKSGHDTVSWYQQALGQGPQFIFQYYEEEERQRGNFPDRFSGHQFPNYSSELNVNALLLGDSALYLCASSLAQKGRQETQYFGPGTRLLVL.

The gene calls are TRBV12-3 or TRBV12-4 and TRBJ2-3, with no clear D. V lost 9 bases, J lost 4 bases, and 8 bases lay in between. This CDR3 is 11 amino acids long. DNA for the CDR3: TGTGCCAGAAGGAGAGCAGATACGCAGTATTTT. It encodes CARRRADTQYF.

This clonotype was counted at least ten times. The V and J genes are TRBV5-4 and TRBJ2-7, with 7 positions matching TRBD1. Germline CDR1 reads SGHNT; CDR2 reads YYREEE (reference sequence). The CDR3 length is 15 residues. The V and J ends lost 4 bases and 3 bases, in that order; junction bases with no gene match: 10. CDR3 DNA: TGTGCCAGCAGCCCCGGACAGGCCAGAAACTACGAGCAGTACTTC. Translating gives CASSPGQARNYEQYF.